The clone carrying this T cell receptor (beta chain) was seen a handful of times. The antigen is not known. This sample was included in a study of post-analysis software for immune sequencing data. Unique molecular identifiers tagged the TCR beta cDNA libraries. TCRdb redid the calling of the PCR reads with MiXCR, one entry per CDR3 protein. The table includes fewer than 850,000 distinct CDR3 sequences, 46% detected once. The CDR3 spans 16 residues. Germline V gene lookup returns CDR1 MNHNY and CDR2 SVGAGI (reference sequence). With V trimmed by 6 bases and J by 10 bases, 12 bases remained unmatched. General study findings and limits: Normalized Chao1 diversity was significantly reduced in patients versus controls. Four or five TRBV segments (TRBV5-6, TRBV5-1 and TRBV20-1 among them) occurred more frequently in patients than in controls.

The chain joins TRBV6-6 to TRBJ2-1, with 13 bases identical to TRBD2. Sequenced input: blood. This receptor was identified in a girl aged 10 to 17 with multiple sclerosis. The CDR3 sequence: CASSPLLAGGWDEQFF. The CDR3 nucleotides are TGTGCCAGCAGCCCCCTACTAGCGGGAGGGTGGGACGAGCAGTTCTTC.